This T cell receptor beta chain was captured in a study of monozygotic twins with inflammatory bowel disease. Per sample, reverse transcription was split into eight reactions. No DNA is given; TCRdb re-called the 5' RACE reads and lists each CDR3 protein once. The sample totals 150,000 to 200,000 distinct CDR3 sequences. The sample was blood. This TCR derives from a human donor with ulcerative colitis or Crohn's disease, or a healthy co-twin of an affected twin (not recorded which).

The CDR3 sequence: CASNSGRDEQYF. The chain couples TRBV5-1 to TRBJ2-7; TCRdb names TRBD2, which stays unverified in the absence of DNA. The length of the CDR3 is 12 residues. CDR1 is SGHRS and CDR2 is YFSETQ in the germline V gene.